What follows are 24 T cell receptor beta chains derived from one specimen sequenced in a study of Ad26.COV2.S vaccination and SARS-CoV-2 variants. The protocol was immunoSEQ multiplex PCR, while the TCRdb copy is restricted to in-frame clones and leaves out a portion. The sample comprises about 400,000 clones, over 75% of which are singletons, and over 1.5% rests with the top ten. Treatment denoted: over 15 received Ad26.COV2.S at low or high dose, single or two shots; 5 received placebo; per-sample allocation not given. Samples came from day 63 after the first vaccine or placebo injection. Source: peripheral blood, taken in a trial of Ad26.COV2.S vaccine versus placebo. The origin of the receptors is a person aged 18-60 years who received the Ad26.COV2.S COVID-19 vaccine or a placebo.

The V gene is TRBV19, the J gene TRBJ2-5, with 10 bases fitting TRBD2. This CDR3 has 15 residues. The ends lost 5 bases at V and 1 base at J; junction bases unmatched: 4. The germline V gene encodes CDR1 LNHDA and CDR2 SQIVND (reference sequence). CDR3 in DNA: TGTGCCAGTAGTTCAGCGGGGGGGGTCCAAGAGACCCAGTACTTC. This gives the protein CASSSAGGVQETQYF.

V is TRBV19 and J is TRBJ2-3; D is perhaps TRBD1 (6 bases). CDR1 LNHDA and CDR2 SQIVND come from the germline V gene (reference sequence). V lost 3 bases to trimming and J lost 2 bases, with 9 bases between them. There are 14 residues in the CDR3. CDR3 DNA: TGTGCCAGTAGTATGGGACAATCCACAGATACGCAGTATTTT. It encodes CASSMGQSTDTQYF.

This clone was counted a few times. The chain carries TRBV6-4 and TRBJ2-3; D possibly corresponds to TRBD2 (5 bases). The CDR3 covers 14 residues. Germline V gene data show CDR1 as MRHNA and CDR2 as SNTAGT. V gave up 4 bases and J gave up 0 bases, with 8 bases separating them. The CDR3 bases are TGTGCCAGCAGTGCCCGGACTAGCACAGATACGCAGTATTTT. This translates into CASSARTSTDTQYF.

This chain links TRBV6-5 with TRBJ2-4; D not certain. Trimming took 5 bases from V and 5 from J, leaving 10 bases between them. CDR3 length: 13 residues. Germline CDR1 is MNHEY and CDR2 is SVGAGI. CDR3 sequence reads: CASSPSTENIQYF. The CDR3 DNA reads as TGTGCCAGCAGTCCTTCGACGGAAAACATTCAGTACTTC.

The chain carries TRBV19 and TRBJ2-3; D is unresolved. Trimming left V 7 bases short and J 5 bases short, with 13 bases between. Germline V gene data show CDR1 as LNHDA and CDR2 as SQIVND (reference sequence). This CDR3 has 13 amino acids. CDR3 sequence: CASIQGRGDTQYF. CDR3 nucleotide sequence: TGTGCCAGTATTCAAGGGCGAGGAGATACGCAGTATTTT.

The chain is built from TRBV30 and TRBJ1-2; weak D call: TRBD1 (6 bases). Germline values: CDR1 GTSNPN, CDR2 SVGIG (reference sequence). The CDR3 sequence is 14 residues long. The V end lost 3 bases, the J end lost 10 bases, and 21 bases lay between the germline ends. CDR3 sequence: CAWRGGREGGTYTF. The CDR3 DNA reads as TGTGCCTGGAGGGGGGGCAGGGAAGGCGGGACCTACACCTTC. Filled out from reference TRBV30 and TRBJ1-2, the complete variable domain reads SQTIHQWPATLVQPVGSPLSLECTVEGTSNPNLYWYRQAAGRGLQLLFYSVGIGQISSEVPQNLSASRPQDRQFILSSKKLLLSDSGFYLCAWRGGREGGTYTFGSGTRLTVV.

The J gene is TRBJ2-3, the V gene TRBV4-2; TRBD2 aligns across 7 bases. There are 19 residues in the CDR3. The germline V gene has CDR1 LGHNA and CDR2 YNFKEQ. After removal of 1 base from V and 2 bases from J, the junction contained 15 bases not matched to a gene. Here the CDR3 DNA reads TGTGCCAGCAGCCAAGTGGAATTTGGGCTAGCGGCTATCACAGATACGCAGTATTTT. Translated: CASSQVEFGLAAITDTQYF.

The chain joins TRBV9 to TRBJ2-3; 9 bases fit TRBD2. The J segment lost 3 bases and the V segment lost 4 bases, leaving 9 bases of the junction unmatched. Germline V gene lookup returns CDR1 SGDLS and CDR2 YYNGEE. This CDR3 has 16 amino acids. The CDR3 DNA is TGTGCCAGCAGCCCCAGCGGCGGGAGGGGGACAGATACGCAGTATTTT. Its translation is CASSPSGGRGTDTQYF.

The chain recombines TRBV6-5 with TRBJ1-1; D remains ambiguous. The V and J ends lost 1 base and 4 bases respectively, with 13 bases between them. The CDR3 totals 15 residues. Germline CDR1 is MNHEY and CDR2 is SVGAGI. The CDR3 DNA follows: TGTGCCAGCAGTTACTGGAACAGTCCCCGCACTGAAGCTTTCTTT. Translation gives CASSYWNSPRTEAFF.

V and J are TRBV30 and TRBJ2-1, with TRBD2 identical over 7 bases. This CDR3 has 15 residues. V shed 0 bases, J shed 6 bases, and the junction held 8 bases outside the gene matches. CDR1 GTSNPN and CDR2 SVGIG come from the germline V gene (reference sequence). CDR3 sequence reads: CAWSVGLAVVNEQFF. CDR3 nucleotide sequence: TGTGCCTGGAGTGTAGGGCTAGCGGTGGTCAATGAGCAGTTCTTC.

J is TRBJ1-2 and V is TRBV5-8; 9 bases are a match to TRBD1. Germline CDR1 is SGHTS and CDR2 is YDEGEE. Unmatched junction bases numbered 7, after V lost 3 bases and J lost 4 bases. The CDR3 length is 15 residues. This CDR3 reads CASSSWTGVIYGYTF. CDR3 coding DNA: TGTGCCAGCAGCTCTTGGACAGGGGTTATCTATGGCTACACCTTC.

This clone has only one observation. V gene TRBV18 combines with J gene TRBJ2-1; TRBD1 matches at 11 bases. The V and J ends lost 6 bases and 9 bases, in that order; junction bases with no gene match: 10. CDR3 length: 15 amino acids. Germline V CDR1 and CDR2: KGHSH, LQKENI. CDR3 sequence reads: CASSFPGQGGVEQFF. The CDR3, as DNA: TGTGCCAGCTCTTTCCCGGGACAGGGGGGGGTTGAGCAGTTCTTC.

V is TRBV7-8 and J is TRBJ2-1; tentatively, D is TRBD1 (6 bases). The CDR3 has 18 amino acids. CDR1 and CDR2 from the germline V gene are SGHVS and FQNEAQ. Trimming removed 5 bases from V and 0 bases from J, with 20 bases in between. The CDR3 spells CASSQRTALESSYNEQFF. In DNA form, the CDR3 reads TGTGCCAGCAGCCAGAGGACAGCTTTGGAAAGCTCCTACAATGAGCAGTTCTTC.

This clone has a count of ten or more. This chain connects TRBV30 to TRBJ1-6, with D unclear. Trimming shortened V by 4 bases and J by 7 bases, and 14 bases separated the two germline ends. The CDR3 length is 14 residues. In germline, CDR1 is GTSNPN, CDR2 SVGIG (reference sequence). The CDR3 bases are TGTGCCTGGACCGACAAGGGAGAGAATTCACCCCTCCACTTT. It is translated as CAWTDKGENSPLHF.

The V and J genes are TRBV28 and TRBJ1-6; D remains unclear. Trimming removed 8 bases at V and 8 bases at J, with 10 bases between. CDR1 and CDR2 (germline): MDHEN, SYDVKM. The CDR3 extends over 12 amino acids. This CDR3 is CASGGGDSPLHF. Written as DNA, the CDR3 is TGTGCCAGCGGAGGAGGCGATTCACCCCTCCACTTT.

The CDR3 DNA sequence: TGTGCCAGCAGTTACTCCGGACAGGGGCAGGTCGAGCAGTACTTC. Residues: CASSYSGQGQVEQYF. The chain uses TRBV6-2 or TRBV6-3 and TRBJ2-7, with TRBD1 matching over 9 bases. Germline loops: CDR1 MNHEY, CDR2 SVGEGT. The CDR3 consists of 15 residues. With 0 bases clipped from V and 6 bases from J, the junction kept 6 bases outside the gene matches.

The chain combines TRBV6-5 with TRBJ2-4; D may be TRBD1 (5 bases). The CDR3 has 15 residues. The V gene's germline CDR1 is MNHEY and CDR2 SVGAGI. V was trimmed by 6 bases and J by 7 bases, leaving 19 bases between them. CDR3 nucleotide sequence: TGTGCCAGCAGGGCCGGACAAGTTTTAACCAACATTCAGTACTTC. Encoded protein: CASRAGQVLTNIQYF.

The chain recombines TRBV24-1 with TRBJ2-1, with 9 bases lining up with TRBD2. CDR3 length: 14 residues. J was trimmed by 4 bases and V by 5 bases; bases with no gene match: 2. Germline-derived CDR1 and CDR2 are KGHDR and SFDVKD. CDR3 sequence reads: CATSGAGGYNEQFF. For the CDR3, the DNA is TGTGCCACCAGTGGAGCGGGAGGTTACAATGAGCAGTTCTTC.

The gene calls are TRBV13 and TRBJ2-7; D is tentatively TRBD1 or TRBD2 (5 bases each). Trimming removed 5 bases at V and 2 bases at J, with 19 bases between. CDR1 is PRHDT and CDR2 is FYEKMQ in the germline V gene (reference sequence). This CDR3 contains 16 residues. In DNA, the CDR3 is TGTGCCAGCAGCCTTACTGGGGGTGATAGTCCCTACGAGCAGTACTTC. Amino acids: CASSLTGGDSPYEQYF.

The chain uses TRBV5-1 and TRBJ2-2; no clear D gene. CDR1 is SGHRS and CDR2 is YFSETQ in the germline V gene. Trimming took off 3 bases at V and 6 bases at J, with 9 bases between the two ends. The CDR3 consists of 13 residues. The CDR3 region is CASSSLGPGELFF. The CDR3 nucleotides read TGCGCCAGCAGCTCCCTAGGGCCCGGGGAGCTGTTTTTT.

The chain carries TRBV7-9 and TRBJ1-3; no clear D gene. V dropped 1 base and J dropped 4 bases, with 11 bases sitting between them. CDR3 length: 15 amino acids. Germline V gene data show CDR1 as SEHNR and CDR2 as FQNEAQ (reference sequence). DNA for the CDR3: TGTGCCAGCAGCTTAGGCCCGGTGAGCGGAAACACCATATATTTT. This gives the protein CASSLGPVSGNTIYF.

The genes are TRBV5-1 and TRBJ1-4, with TRBD1 matching 10 bases. The CDR3 covers 14 residues. From germline, CDR1 is SGHRS and CDR2 YFSETQ. J was trimmed by 5 bases and V by 4 bases; bases with no gene match: 2. CDR3: CASSAGQGNEKLFF. CDR3 sequence (DNA): TGCGCCAGCAGCGCGGGACAGGGGAATGAAAAACTGTTTTTT.

This clone has a single count. The chain combines TRBV11-3 with TRBJ1-1, with D uncertain. In germline, CDR1 is SGHNT, CDR2 YENEEA. Trimming shortened V by 3 bases and J by 4 bases, and 15 bases separated the two germline ends. The CDR3 covers 15 residues. DNA of the CDR3: TGTGCCAGCAGCTTTATATCCCCCCTCGGCACTGAAGCTTTCTTT. It is translated as CASSFISPLGTEAFF.

The gene calls are TRBV5-1 and TRBJ2-2; D gene uncertain. Deletions cut 1 base from V and 2 bases from J, with 0 bases between. CDR1 is SGHRS, CDR2 YFSETQ, per germline. The CDR3 sequence is 12 residues long. CDR3 residues: CASSLNTGELFF. CDR3 nucleotide sequence: TGCGCCAGCAGCTTGAACACCGGGGAGCTGTTTTTT.